This T cell receptor (beta chain) stems from a study of patients and donors after allogeneic stem cell transplantation. Germline lookup yields CDR1 SGHRS and CDR2 YFSETQ. The ends lost 3 bases at V and 8 bases at J; junction bases unmatched: 10. The CDR3 length is 14 residues. Via MiXCR, TCRdb re-called the RT-PCR reads, giving one row per CDR3 protein. This repertoire shows fewer than 180,000 distinct CDR3 sequences, about 40% found once; its top ten account for 40% to 55%. This clonotype was sampled from a human donor who was either an allogeneic HSCT recipient or a stem cell or donor lymphocyte infusion donor (not recorded which). It is not recorded whose cells these are; they may come from a transplant donor. The chain has TRBV5-1 and TRBJ1-2; 7 nucleotides align to TRBD1. Sequenced sample: blood, either unsorted or a sorted T cell fraction (not recorded which). DNA for the CDR3: TGCGCCAGCAGCTGGGGGGACAGCCTGGAAGGCTACACCTTC. Translated, it gives CASSWGDSLEGYTF.